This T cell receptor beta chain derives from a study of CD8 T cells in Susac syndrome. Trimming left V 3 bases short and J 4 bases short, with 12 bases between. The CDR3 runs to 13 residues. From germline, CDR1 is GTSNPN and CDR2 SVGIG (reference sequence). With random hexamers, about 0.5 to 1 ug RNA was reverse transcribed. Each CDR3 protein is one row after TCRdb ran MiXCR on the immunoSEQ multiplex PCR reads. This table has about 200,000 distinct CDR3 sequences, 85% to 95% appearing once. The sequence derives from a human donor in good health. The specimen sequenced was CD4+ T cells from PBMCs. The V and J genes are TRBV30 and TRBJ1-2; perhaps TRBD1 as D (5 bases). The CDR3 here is CAWRRGLGYGYTF. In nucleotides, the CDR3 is TGTGCCTGGAGAAGGGGTCTGGGCTATGGCTACACCTTC. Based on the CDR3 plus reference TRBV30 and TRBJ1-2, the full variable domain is SQTIHQWPATLVQPVGSPLSLECTVEGTSNPNLYWYRQAAGRGLQLLFYSVGIGQISSEVPQNLSASRPQDRQFILSSKKLLLSDSGFYLCAWRRGLGYGYTFGSGTRLTVV.